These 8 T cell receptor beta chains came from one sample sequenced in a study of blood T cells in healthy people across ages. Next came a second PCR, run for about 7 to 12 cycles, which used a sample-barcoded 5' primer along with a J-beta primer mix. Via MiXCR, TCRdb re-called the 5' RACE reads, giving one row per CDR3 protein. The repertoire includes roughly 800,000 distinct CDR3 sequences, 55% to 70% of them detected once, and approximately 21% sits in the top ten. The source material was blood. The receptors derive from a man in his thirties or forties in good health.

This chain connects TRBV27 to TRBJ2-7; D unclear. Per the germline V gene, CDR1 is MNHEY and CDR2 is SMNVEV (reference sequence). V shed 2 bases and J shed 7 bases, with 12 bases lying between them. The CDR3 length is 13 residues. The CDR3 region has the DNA TGTGCCAGCAGTTTAGTGTATCAGAGGGAGCAGTACTTC. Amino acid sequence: CASSLVYQREQYF.

The CDR3 loop reads CASSQDLGGANTGELFF. The CDR3 region has the DNA TGTGCCAGCAGCCAAGATTTGGGTGGAGCGAACACCGGGGAGCTGTTTTTT. The chain carries TRBV3-1 and TRBJ2-2; no firm D call. This CDR3 spans 17 amino acids. V lost 0 bases, J lost 0 bases, and 11 bases lay in between. Per the germline V gene, CDR1 is LGHDT and CDR2 is YNNKEL (reference sequence).

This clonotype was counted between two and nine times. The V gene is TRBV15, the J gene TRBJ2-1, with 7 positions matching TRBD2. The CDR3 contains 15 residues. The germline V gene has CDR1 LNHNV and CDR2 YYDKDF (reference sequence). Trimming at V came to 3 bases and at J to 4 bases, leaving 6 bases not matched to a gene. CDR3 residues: CATSRQRDLYNEQFF. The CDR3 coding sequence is TGTGCCACCAGCAGGCAGCGGGATCTGTACAATGAGCAGTTCTTC.

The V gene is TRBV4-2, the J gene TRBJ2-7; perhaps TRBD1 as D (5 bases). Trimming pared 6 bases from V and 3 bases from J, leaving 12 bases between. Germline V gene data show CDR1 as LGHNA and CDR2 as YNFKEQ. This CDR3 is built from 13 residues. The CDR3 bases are TGTGCCAGCAGTCCAGGGAAACTCTACGAGCAGTACTTC. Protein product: CASSPGKLYEQYF.

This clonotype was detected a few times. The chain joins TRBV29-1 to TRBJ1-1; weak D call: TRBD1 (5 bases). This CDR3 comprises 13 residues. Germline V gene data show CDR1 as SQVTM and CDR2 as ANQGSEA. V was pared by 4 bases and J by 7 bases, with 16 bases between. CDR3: CSVVRTSRGEAFF. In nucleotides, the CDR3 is TGCAGCGTTGTCCGAACTAGTAGGGGTGAAGCTTTCTTT.

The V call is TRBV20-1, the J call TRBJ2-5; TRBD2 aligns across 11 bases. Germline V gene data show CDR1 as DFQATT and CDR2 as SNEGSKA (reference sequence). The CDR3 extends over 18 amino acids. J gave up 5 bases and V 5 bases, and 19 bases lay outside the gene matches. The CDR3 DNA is TGCAGTGCTTCGGCGAACGATGTAGCGGGAGGGCCTTCGGAGACCCAGTACTTC. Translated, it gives CSASANDVAGGPSETQYF.

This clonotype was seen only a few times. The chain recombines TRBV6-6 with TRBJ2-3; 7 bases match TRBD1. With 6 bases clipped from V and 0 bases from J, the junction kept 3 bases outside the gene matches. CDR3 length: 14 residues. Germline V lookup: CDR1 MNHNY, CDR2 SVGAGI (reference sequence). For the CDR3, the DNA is TGTGCCAGCAGGGGGGACAGTAGCACAGATACGCAGTATTTT. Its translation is CASRGDSSTDTQYF.

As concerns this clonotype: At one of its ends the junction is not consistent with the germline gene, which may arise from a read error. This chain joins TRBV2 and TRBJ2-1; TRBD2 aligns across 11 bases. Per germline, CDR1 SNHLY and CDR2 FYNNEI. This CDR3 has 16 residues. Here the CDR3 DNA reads TGTGCCGGCAGCGCCCGACTAGCGGGAATAAACAATGAGCAGTTCTTC. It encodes CAGSARLAGINNEQFF.